Each of the 23 T cell receptor beta chains below was sequenced from the same sample in a study of blood T cell repertoires in COVID-19. Generated by immunoSEQ multiplex PCR, the TCRdb table keeps only in-frame clones and is missing some. The sample lists hundreds of thousands of clones; 65% to 90% were seen once. The sequenced sample consisted of PBMCs or T cells enriched from blood (not recorded which). The receptors originated from a woman aged 45-65 years with acute COVID-19.

The J gene is TRBJ1-2, the V gene TRBV14, with 8 bases fitting TRBD1. The length of the CDR3 is 16 residues. Germline CDR1 is SGHDN and CDR2 is FVKESK. V dropped 2 bases and J dropped 4; count of bases not matched to a gene: 9. The chain's CDR3 is CASSQTPTGVVYGYTF. CDR3 sequence (DNA): TGTGCCAGCAGCCAAACCCCGACAGGGGTTGTCTATGGCTACACCTTC.

The chain has TRBV7-2 and TRBJ2-5, with 9 bases lining up with TRBD2. After removal of 0 bases from V and 2 bases from J, the junction contained 4 bases not matched to a gene. The CDR3 contains 16 residues. Per the germline V gene, CDR1 is SGHTA and CDR2 is FQGNSA. CDR3 loop: CASSLAMLAGQETQYF. CDR3 sequence (DNA): TGTGCCAGCAGCTTAGCGATGCTAGCGGGGCAAGAGACCCAGTACTTC.

This chain links TRBV2 with TRBJ2-4; TRBD1 is a possible D gene (6 bases). Trimming stripped 7 bases from V and 4 bases from J, with 14 bases between. CDR1 is SNHLY, CDR2 FYNNEI, per germline. The CDR3 loop spans 14 amino acids. As DNA, the CDR3 is TGTGCCAGCACCCTACGACAGGCGAAAAACATTCAGTACTTC. This translates into CASTLRQAKNIQYF.

The V and J genes are TRBV27 and TRBJ1-2; a possible D gene is TRBD1 (6 bases). This CDR3 has 11 amino acids. Germline V CDR1 and CDR2: MNHEY, SMNVEV (reference sequence). Trimming shortened V by 5 bases and J by 11 bases, and 12 bases separated the two germline ends. CDR3: CASSTQGRYTF. The CDR3 nucleotides are TGTGCCAGCAGTACACAGGGACGGTACACCTTC.

The V gene is TRBV7-2, the J gene TRBJ2-5; 9 nucleotides align to TRBD1. This CDR3 is 15 amino acids long. Germline CDR1 reads SGHTA; CDR2 reads FQGNSA. V gave up 6 bases and J gave up 2 bases; unmatched junction bases: 7. Written as DNA, the CDR3 is TGTGCCAGCAGGACTGACAGGGGGTTACAAGAGACCCAGTACTTC. Translating it yields CASRTDRGLQETQYF.

V and J are TRBV27 and TRBJ1-2; no reliable D call. The CDR3 totals 13 residues. From germline, CDR1 is MNHEY and CDR2 SMNVEV (reference sequence). The V gene lost 5 bases and the J gene lost 2 bases, with 9 bases spanning the gap. CDR3 protein: CASSPGQNYGYTF. CDR3 coding DNA: TGTGCCAGCAGTCCTGGGCAGAACTATGGCTACACCTTC.

A single count supports this clone. The V gene is TRBV30, the J gene TRBJ1-2; TRBD1 might be the D (6 bases). The V gene's germline CDR1 is GTSNPN and CDR2 SVGIG (reference sequence). With 1 base removed from V and 8 bases from J, the gap between germline ends came to 11 bases. The CDR3 contains 12 residues. The DNA of the CDR3 is TGTGCCTGGAGTGGAGCAGGGGACGGCTACACCTTC. Translated: CAWSGAGDGYTF.

The V call is TRBV7-9, the J call TRBJ1-5; possibly TRBD1 for D (6 bases). Germline V gives CDR1 SEHNR, CDR2 FQNEAQ (reference sequence). The length of the CDR3 is 13 residues. V lost 5 bases, J lost 6 bases, and 11 bases lay in between. CDR3 in amino acids: CASSEQGFQPQHF. CDR3 coding DNA: TGTGCCAGCAGCGAACAGGGTTTTCAGCCCCAGCATTTT.

The rearrangement uses TRBV7-3 and TRBJ2-1; D may be TRBD2 (7 bases). Looked up from germline, CDR1 is SGHTA and CDR2 is FQGTGA. V shed 5 bases and J shed 4 bases, with 21 bases lying between them. This CDR3 spans 17 amino acids. CDR3 coding DNA: TGTGCCAGCAGCCCCCATGCGGGGGCTAGCGCATACAATGAGCAGTTCTTC. It translates to CASSPHAGASAYNEQFF. The variable domain in full, with the rest retrieved from reference TRBV7-3 and TRBJ2-1, is GAGVSQTPSNKVTEKGKYVELRCDPISGHTALYWYRQSLGQGPEFLIYFQGTGAADDSGLPNDRFFAVRPEGSVSTLKIQRTERGDSAVYLCASSPHAGASAYNEQFFGPGTRLTVL.

The CDR3 is CASSIRTSGVADTQYF. Here the CDR3 DNA reads TGTGCCAGTAGTATAAGAACTAGCGGGGTAGCAGATACGCAGTATTTT. The chain uses TRBV19 and TRBJ2-3; 10 bases are shared with TRBD2. The CDR3 consists of 16 residues. Germline CDR1 and CDR2: LNHDA and SQIVND (reference sequence). After removal of 2 bases from V and 4 bases from J, the junction contained 6 bases not matched to a gene.

The chain is built from TRBV3-1 (or the pseudogene TRBV3-2) and TRBJ2-1; D possibly corresponds to TRBD2 (6 bases). This CDR3 has 14 amino acids. Germline V lookup: CDR1 LGHDT, CDR2 YNNKEL (reference sequence). Trimming left V 7 bases short and J 8 bases short, with 18 bases between. The CDR3 DNA is TGTGCCAGCACCTTGACTAGTCTGGTACATGAGCAGTTCTTC. It encodes CASTLTSLVHEQFF.

This clone was seen just once. The rearrangement joins TRBV2 to TRBJ1-3; D is unclear. CDR1 is SNHLY, CDR2 FYNNEI, per germline. Trimming took off 3 bases at V and 3 bases at J, with 6 bases between the two ends. This CDR3 comprises 13 residues. CDR3 coding DNA: TGTGCCAGCAGTGAGAACATTGGAAACACCATATATTTT. This codes for CASSENIGNTIYF.

For this clone: Within the sample, other DNA sequences also encode this same CDR3. The chain joins TRBV7-9 to TRBJ1-2; TRBD1 matches at 7 bases. CDR3 length equals 14 residues. With 0 bases clipped from V and 4 bases from J, the junction kept 2 bases outside the gene matches. CDR1 is SEHNR, CDR2 FQNEAQ, per germline (reference sequence). DNA of the CDR3: TGTGCCAGCAGCTTAGCGGGGGACAGCTATGGCTACACCTTC. Residues: CASSLAGDSYGYTF.

The chain is built from TRBV27 and TRBJ1-2; D call uncertain. The CDR3 sequence is 15 residues long. Germline V lookup: CDR1 MNHEY, CDR2 SMNVEV (reference sequence). V was shortened by 5 bases and J by 2 bases, with 15 bases between the two germline ends. The CDR3 DNA reads TGTGCCAGCAGTGTAGGCGGGAACCCCAACTATGGCTACACCTTC. Translation gives CASSVGGNPNYGYTF.

This chain uses TRBV6-5 with TRBJ2-3; D perhaps matches TRBD1 (5 bases). The V end lost 0 bases, the J end lost 8 bases, and 12 bases lay between the germline ends. The V gene's germline CDR1 is MNHEY and CDR2 SVGAGI. This CDR3 comprises 14 residues. CDR3: CASSYSIFQGTQYF. For the CDR3, the DNA is TGTGCCAGCAGTTACTCAATCTTCCAGGGTACGCAGTATTTT.

Regarding this clone: A junction end diverges from the germline sequence, so it may reflect a read error. The V gene is TRBV25-1, the J gene TRBJ1-6, with D perhaps TRBD1 (5 bases). Per the germline V gene, CDR1 is MGHDK and CDR2 is SYGVNS. The CDR3 is made up of 17 amino acids. The CDR3 here is CASSEYNHGTLYSPLHF. For the CDR3, the DNA is TGTGCCAGCAGTGAATATAACCATGGGACTCTCTATTCGCCCCTCCACTTT.

The chain combines TRBV5-1 with TRBJ1-4; 8 nucleotides match TRBD1. The CDR3 has 14 amino acids. Germline CDR1 reads SGHRS; CDR2 reads YFSETQ. The J segment lost 8 bases and the V segment lost 3 bases, leaving 6 bases of the junction unmatched. CDR3 sequence (DNA): TGCGCCAGCAGCTACGGACAGGGACGGGAAAAACTGTTTTTT. Amino acid sequence: CASSYGQGREKLFF.

This chain connects TRBV6-2 or TRBV6-3 to TRBJ1-2; 7 bases are a match to TRBD1. The CDR3 covers 16 residues. Germline assignment: CDR1 MNHEY and CDR2 SVGEGT. V gave up 0 bases and J gave up 1 base; unmatched junction bases: 5. Written as DNA, the CDR3 is TGTGCCAGCAGTTACTCTGACAGGGTCTTTAACTATGGCTACACCTTC. It specifies CASSYSDRVFNYGYTF.

The V gene is TRBV7-2, the J gene TRBJ1-3; D is unclear. CDR1 and CDR2 (germline): SGHTA, FQGNSA. The CDR3 totals 19 residues. V lost 4 bases and J lost 0, with 22 bases in between. CDR3 protein: CASSSPRKEGHISGNTIYF. Here the CDR3 DNA reads TGTGCCAGCAGCTCTCCCCGAAAGGAGGGTCACATCTCTGGAAACACCATATATTTT.

The rearrangement uses TRBV28 and TRBJ2-4, with TRBD2 matching 7 bases. Germline trimming cut 5 bases from V and 2 bases from J; bases unmatched to any gene: 15. Per germline, CDR1 MDHEN and CDR2 SYDVKM. The CDR3 totals 18 residues. In DNA, the CDR3 is TGTGCCAGCAGTCCCGACTTCGGGGGGTCGGGATCCAAAAACATTCAGTACTTC. Its protein is CASSPDFGGSGSKNIQYF.

This chain uses TRBV5-4 with TRBJ2-5, with TRBD2 as a possible D gene (6 bases). The CDR3 has 14 amino acids. Germline V gene lookup returns CDR1 SGHNT and CDR2 YYREEE (reference sequence). The V end lost 1 base, the J end lost 2 bases, and 9 bases lay between the germline ends. The CDR3 nucleotides read TGTGCCAGCAGCTTGCCGGCGGGGCAAGAGACCCAGTACTTC. Translated: CASSLPAGQETQYF.

J is TRBJ2-7 and V is TRBV12-3 or TRBV12-4, with D tentatively TRBD1 (6 bases). The V end was cut by 6 bases, the J end by 3 bases, with 12 bases between. This CDR3 is built from 13 residues. The CDR3 region is CASRPQGLYEQYF. The CDR3 coding sequence is TGTGCCAGCAGGCCCCAGGGGCTCTACGAGCAGTACTTC.

The chain employs TRBV4-3 and TRBJ1-5; a possible D gene is TRBD1 (6 bases). The V gene's germline CDR1 is LGHNA and CDR2 YSLEER. The CDR3 consists of 15 residues. With 3 bases removed from V and 6 bases from J, the gap between germline ends came to 15 bases. CDR3 protein: CASSQTWDTLQPQHF. CDR3 coding DNA: TGCGCCAGCAGCCAGACCTGGGACACGCTTCAGCCCCAGCATTTT.